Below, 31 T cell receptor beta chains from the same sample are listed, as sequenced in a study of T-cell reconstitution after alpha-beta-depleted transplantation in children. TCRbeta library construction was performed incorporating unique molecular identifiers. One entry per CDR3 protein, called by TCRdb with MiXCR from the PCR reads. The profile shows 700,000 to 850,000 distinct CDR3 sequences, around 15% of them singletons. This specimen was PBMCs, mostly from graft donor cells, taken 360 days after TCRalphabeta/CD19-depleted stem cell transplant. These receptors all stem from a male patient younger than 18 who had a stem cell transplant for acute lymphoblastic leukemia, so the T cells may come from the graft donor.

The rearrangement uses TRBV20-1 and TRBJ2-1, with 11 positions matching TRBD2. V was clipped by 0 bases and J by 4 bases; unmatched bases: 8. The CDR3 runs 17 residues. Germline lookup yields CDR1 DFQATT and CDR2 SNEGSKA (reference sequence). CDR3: CSARDGGTSGKYNEQFF. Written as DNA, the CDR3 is TGCAGTGCTAGAGATGGGGGGACTAGCGGAAAGTACAATGAGCAGTTCTTC.

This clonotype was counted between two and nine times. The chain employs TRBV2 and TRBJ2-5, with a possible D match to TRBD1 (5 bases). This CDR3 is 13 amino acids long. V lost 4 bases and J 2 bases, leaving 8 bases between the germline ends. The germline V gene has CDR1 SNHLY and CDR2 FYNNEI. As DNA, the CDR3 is TGTGCCAGCAGTGGGGGCTTTCAAGAGACCCAGTACTTC. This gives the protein CASSGGFQETQYF. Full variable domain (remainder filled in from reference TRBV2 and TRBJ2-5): EPEVTQTPSHQVTQMGQEVILRCVPISNHLYFYWYRQILGQKVEFLVSFYNNEISEKSEIFDDQFSVERPDGSNFTLKIRSTKLEDSAMYFCASSGGFQETQYFGPGTRLLVL.

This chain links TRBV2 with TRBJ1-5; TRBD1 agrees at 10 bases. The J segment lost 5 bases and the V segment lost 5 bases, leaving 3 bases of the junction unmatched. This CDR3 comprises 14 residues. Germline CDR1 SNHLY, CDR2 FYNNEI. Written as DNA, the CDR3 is TGTGCCAGCAGTAAAGACAGGGGGCATCAGCCCCAGCATTTT. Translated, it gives CASSKDRGHQPQHF.

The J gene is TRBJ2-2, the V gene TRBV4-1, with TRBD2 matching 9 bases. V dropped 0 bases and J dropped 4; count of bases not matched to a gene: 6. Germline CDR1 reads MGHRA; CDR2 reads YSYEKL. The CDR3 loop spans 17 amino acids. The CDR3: CASSQDGSGRSTGELFF. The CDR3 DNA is TGCGCCAGCAGCCAAGACGGTAGCGGGAGAAGCACCGGGGAGCTGTTTTTT.

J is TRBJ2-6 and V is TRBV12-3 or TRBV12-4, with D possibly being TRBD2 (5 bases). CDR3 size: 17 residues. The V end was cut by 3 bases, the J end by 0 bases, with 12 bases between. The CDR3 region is CASSFAGPLSGANVLTF. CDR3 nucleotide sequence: TGTGCCAGCAGTTTCGCGGGTCCCCTCTCTGGGGCCAACGTCCTGACTTTC.

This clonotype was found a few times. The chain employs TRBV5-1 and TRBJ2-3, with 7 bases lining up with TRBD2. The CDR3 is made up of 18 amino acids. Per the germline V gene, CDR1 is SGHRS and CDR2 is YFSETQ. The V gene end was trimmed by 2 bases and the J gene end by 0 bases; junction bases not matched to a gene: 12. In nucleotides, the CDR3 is TGCGCCAGCAGCTTATTAGCGGGCATCACAACTAGCACAGATACGCAGTATTTT. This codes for CASSLLAGITTSTDTQYF.

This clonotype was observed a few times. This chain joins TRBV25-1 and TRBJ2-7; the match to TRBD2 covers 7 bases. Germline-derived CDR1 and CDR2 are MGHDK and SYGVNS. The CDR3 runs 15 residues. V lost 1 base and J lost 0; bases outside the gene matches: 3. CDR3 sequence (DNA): TGTGCCAGCAGTGAATGGGGGGGGAGCTCCTACGAGCAGTACTTC. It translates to CASSEWGGSSYEQYF.

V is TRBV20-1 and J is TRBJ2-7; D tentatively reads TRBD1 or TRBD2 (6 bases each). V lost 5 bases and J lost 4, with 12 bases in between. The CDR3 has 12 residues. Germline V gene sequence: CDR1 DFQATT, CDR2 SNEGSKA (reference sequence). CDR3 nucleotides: TGCAGTGCTGGGCGGGACACTTACGAGCAGTACTTC. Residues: CSAGRDTYEQYF.

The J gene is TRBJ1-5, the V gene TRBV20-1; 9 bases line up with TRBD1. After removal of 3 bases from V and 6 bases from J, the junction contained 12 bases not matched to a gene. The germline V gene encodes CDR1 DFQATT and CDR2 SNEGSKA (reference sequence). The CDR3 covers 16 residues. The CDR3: CSASPGTGSPIQPQHF. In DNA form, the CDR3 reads TGCAGTGCTAGTCCCGGGACAGGGAGCCCTATTCAGCCCCAGCATTTT.

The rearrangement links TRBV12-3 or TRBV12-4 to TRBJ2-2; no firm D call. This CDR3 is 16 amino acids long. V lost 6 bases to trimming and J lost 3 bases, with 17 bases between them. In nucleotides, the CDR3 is TGTGCCAGCAGACTTTCCCTTACGGTGGACACCGGGGAGCTGTTTTTT. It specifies CASRLSLTVDTGELFF.

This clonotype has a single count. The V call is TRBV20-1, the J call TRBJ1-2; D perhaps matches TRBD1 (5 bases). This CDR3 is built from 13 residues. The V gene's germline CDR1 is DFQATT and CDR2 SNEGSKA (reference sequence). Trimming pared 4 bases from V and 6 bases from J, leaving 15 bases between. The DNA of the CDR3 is TGCAGTGCTAACCCGGAGTCGGGGGATGGCTACACCTTC. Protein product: CSANPESGDGYTF.

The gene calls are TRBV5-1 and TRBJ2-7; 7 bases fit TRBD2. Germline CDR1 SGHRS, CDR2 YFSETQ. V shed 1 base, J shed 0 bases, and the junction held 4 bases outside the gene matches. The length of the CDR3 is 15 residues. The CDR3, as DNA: TGCGCCAGCAGCTTGCAGGGACTAACCTCCTACGAGCAGTACTTC. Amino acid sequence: CASSLQGLTSYEQYF.

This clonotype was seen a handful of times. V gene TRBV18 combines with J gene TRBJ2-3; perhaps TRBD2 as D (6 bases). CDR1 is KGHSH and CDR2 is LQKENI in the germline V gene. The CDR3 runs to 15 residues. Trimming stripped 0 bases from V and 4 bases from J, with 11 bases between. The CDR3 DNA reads TGTGCCAGCTCACCACCTCCGGGAGCAGCAGATACGCAGTATTTT. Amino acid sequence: CASSPPPGAADTQYF.

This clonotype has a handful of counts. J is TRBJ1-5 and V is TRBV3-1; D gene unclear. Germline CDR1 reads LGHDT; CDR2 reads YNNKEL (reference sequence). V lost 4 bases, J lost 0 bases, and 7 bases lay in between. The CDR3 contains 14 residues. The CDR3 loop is CASSPTTSNQPQHF. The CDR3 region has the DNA TGTGCCAGCAGCCCCACAACTAGCAATCAGCCCCAGCATTTT.

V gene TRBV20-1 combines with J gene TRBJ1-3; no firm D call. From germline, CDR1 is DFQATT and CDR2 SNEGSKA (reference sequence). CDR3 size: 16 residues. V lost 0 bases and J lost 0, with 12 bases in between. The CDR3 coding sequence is TGCAGTGCTAGAGATCAAGGAGGCCCCTCTGGAAACACCATATATTTT. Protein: CSARDQGGPSGNTIYF.

This CDR3 is CASSDVGGTGGTSWYEQYF. The CDR3, as DNA: TGCGCCAGCAGTGATGTCGGTGGGACAGGAGGGACTAGCTGGTACGAGCAGTACTTC. The chain combines TRBV10-2 with TRBJ2-7; D is perhaps TRBD2 (9 bases). The V and J ends lost 3 bases and 4 bases respectively, with 28 bases between them. The CDR3 contains 19 residues. Germline-derived CDR1 and CDR2 are WSHSY and SAAADI.

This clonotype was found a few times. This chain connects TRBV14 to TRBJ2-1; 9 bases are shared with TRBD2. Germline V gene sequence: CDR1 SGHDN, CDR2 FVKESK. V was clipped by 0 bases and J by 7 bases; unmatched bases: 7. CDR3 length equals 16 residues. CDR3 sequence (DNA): TGTGCCAGCAGCCAAGATTGGCGGGAGGGCCATAATGAGCAGTTCTTC. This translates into CASSQDWREGHNEQFF. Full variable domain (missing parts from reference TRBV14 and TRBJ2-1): EAGVTQFPSHSVIEKGQTVTLRCDPISGHDNLYWYRRVMGKEIKFLLHFVKESKQDESGMPNNRFLAERTGGTYSTLKVQPAELEDSGVYFCASSQDWREGHNEQFFGPGTRLTVL.

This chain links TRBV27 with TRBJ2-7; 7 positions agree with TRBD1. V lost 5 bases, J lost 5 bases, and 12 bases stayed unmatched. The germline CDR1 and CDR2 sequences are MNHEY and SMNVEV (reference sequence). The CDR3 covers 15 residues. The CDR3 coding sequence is TGTGCCAGCAGTCCGGACAGGCCCCGGACCCACGAGCAGTACTTC. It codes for CASSPDRPRTHEQYF.

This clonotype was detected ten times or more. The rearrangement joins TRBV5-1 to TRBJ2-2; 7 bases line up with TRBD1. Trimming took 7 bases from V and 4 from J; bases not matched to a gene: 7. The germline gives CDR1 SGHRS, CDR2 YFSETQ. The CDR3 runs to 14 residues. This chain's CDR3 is CASSNPGGTGELFF. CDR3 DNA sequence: TGCGCCAGCTCCAACCCAGGGGGCACCGGGGAGCTGTTTTTT.

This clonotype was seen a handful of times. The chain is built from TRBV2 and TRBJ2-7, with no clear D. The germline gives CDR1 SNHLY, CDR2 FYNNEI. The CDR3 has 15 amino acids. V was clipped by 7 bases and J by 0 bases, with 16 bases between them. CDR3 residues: CASIEERLSSYEQYF. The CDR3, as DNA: TGTGCCAGCATAGAGGAGCGCCTATCCTCCTACGAGCAGTACTTC.

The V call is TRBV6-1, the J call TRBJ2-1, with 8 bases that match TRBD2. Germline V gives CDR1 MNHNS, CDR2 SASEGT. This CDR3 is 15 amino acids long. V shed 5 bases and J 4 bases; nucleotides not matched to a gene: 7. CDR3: CASSTTSGRYNEQFF. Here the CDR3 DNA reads TGTGCCAGCAGTACAACTAGCGGACGGTACAATGAGCAGTTCTTC.

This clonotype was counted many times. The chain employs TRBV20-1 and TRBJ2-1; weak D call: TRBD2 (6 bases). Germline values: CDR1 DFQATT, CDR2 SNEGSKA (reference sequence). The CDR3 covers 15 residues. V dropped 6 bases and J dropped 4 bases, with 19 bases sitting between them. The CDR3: CSAKSLGTLYNEQFF. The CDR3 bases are TGCAGTGCCAAAAGCTTGGGGACTCTTTACAATGAGCAGTTCTTC.

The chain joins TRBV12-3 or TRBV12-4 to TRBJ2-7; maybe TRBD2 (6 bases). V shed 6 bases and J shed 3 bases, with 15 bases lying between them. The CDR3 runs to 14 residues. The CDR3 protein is CASSPTGTFYEQYF. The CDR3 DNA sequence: TGTGCCAGCAGCCCAACCGGGACTTTCTACGAGCAGTACTTC.

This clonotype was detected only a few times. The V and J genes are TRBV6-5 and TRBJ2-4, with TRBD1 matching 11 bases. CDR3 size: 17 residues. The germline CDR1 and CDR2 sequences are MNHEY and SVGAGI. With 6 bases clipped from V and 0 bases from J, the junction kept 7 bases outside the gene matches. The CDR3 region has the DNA TGTGCCAGCAGGCCCGGACAGGGGGCCCTAGCCAAAAACATTCAGTACTTC. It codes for CASRPGQGALAKNIQYF.

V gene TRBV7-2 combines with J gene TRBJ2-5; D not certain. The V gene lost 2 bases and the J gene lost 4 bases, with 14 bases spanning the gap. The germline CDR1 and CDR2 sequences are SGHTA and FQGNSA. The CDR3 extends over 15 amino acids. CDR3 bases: TGTGCCAGCAGCTTACCCCGGACGGGCGGAGAGACCCAGTACTTC. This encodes CASSLPRTGGETQYF.

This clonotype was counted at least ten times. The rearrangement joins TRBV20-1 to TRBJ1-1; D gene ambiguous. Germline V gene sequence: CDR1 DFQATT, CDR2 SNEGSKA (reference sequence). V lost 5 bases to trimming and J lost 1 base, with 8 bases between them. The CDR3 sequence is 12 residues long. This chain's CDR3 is CSAHPRNTEAFF. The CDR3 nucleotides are TGCAGTGCTCACCCACGGAACACTGAAGCTTTCTTT.

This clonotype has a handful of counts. The CDR3 protein is CASSLAHPGPYGYTF. Here the CDR3 DNA reads TGTGCCAGCAGCTTAGCCCACCCAGGGCCCTATGGCTACACCTTC. The rearrangement uses TRBV7-2 and TRBJ1-2, with a possible D match to TRBD1 (5 bases). The V gene lost 0 bases and the J gene lost 4 bases, with 12 bases spanning the gap. This CDR3 spans 15 amino acids. The germline V gene encodes CDR1 SGHTA and CDR2 FQGNSA.

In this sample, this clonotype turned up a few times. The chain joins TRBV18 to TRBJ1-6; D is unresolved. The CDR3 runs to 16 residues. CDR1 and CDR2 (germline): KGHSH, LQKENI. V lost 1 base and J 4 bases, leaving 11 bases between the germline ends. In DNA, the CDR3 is TGTGCCAGCTCACCACAAACGAATCCTTATAATTCACCCCTCCACTTT. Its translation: CASSPQTNPYNSPLHF.

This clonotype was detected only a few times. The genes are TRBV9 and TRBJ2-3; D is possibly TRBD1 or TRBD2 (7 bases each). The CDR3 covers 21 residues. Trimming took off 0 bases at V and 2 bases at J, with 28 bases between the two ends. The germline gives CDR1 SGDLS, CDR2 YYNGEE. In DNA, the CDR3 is TGTGCCAGCAGCGTAGAGGGGGCAGGCTTGGGCGGGAGAGTCTACACAGATACGCAGTATTTT. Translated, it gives CASSVEGAGLGGRVYTDTQYF.

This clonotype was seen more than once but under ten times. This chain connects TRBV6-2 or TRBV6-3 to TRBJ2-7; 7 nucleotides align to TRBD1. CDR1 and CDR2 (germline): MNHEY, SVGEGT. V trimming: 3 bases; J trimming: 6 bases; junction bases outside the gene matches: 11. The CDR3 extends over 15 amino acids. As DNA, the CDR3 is TGTGCCAGCAGTTATTATGGAACAGGGGCCCGCGAGCAGTACTTC. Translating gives CASSYYGTGAREQYF.

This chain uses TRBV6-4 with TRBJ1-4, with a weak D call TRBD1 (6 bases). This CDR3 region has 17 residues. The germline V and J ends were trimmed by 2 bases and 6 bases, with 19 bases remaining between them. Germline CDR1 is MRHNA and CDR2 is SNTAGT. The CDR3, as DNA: TGTGCCAGCAGTGACCCCGCCAACGACAGGAGGGATGAAAAACTGTTTTTT. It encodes CASSDPANDRRDEKLFF.